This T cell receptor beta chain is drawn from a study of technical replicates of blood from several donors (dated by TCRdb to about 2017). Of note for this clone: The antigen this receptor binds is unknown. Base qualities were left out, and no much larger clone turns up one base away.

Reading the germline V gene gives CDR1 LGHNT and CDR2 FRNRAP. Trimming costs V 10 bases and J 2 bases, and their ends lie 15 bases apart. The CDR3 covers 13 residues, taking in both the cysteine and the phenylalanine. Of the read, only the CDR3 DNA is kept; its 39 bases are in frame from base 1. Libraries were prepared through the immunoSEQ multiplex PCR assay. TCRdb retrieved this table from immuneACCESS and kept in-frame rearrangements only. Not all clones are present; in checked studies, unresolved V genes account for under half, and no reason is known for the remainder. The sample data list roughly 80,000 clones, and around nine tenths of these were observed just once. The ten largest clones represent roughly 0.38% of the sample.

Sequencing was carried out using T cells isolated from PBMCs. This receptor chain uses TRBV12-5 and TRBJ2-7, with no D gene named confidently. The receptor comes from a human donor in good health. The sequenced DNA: TGTGCTACAACGGGTACGAACCCCTACGAGCAGTACTTC. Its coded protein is CATTGTNPYEQYF. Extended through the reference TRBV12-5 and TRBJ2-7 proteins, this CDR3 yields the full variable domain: DARVTQTPRHKVTEMGQEVTMRCQPILGHNTVFWYRQTMMQGLELLAYFRNRAPLDDSGMPKDRFSAEMPDATLATLKIQPSEPRDSAVYFCATTGTNPYEQYFGPGTRLTVT.